Sequencing of this T cell receptor beta chain was carried out in a study of CD4 and CD8 cells across lung adenocarcinoma regions. A single record per CDR3 protein comes from TCRdb applying MiXCR to the PCR reads. The data contain about 12,000 distinct CDR3 sequences, approximately 49% of them singletons. CDR1 MNHNS and CDR2 SASEGT come from the germline V gene. The CDR3 loop spans 16 amino acids. Trimming took 11 bases from V and 11 from J; bases not matched to a gene: 25. The patients had localized lung adenocarcinoma, a non-small cell subtype. Sample: CD8+ T cells from the center of a lung tumor. This chain links TRBV6-1 with TRBJ2-5, with 8 bases matching TRBD2. This receptor was obtained from a female donor with lung adenocarcinoma. The CD4 and CD8 labels of this study may be unreliable. The DNA for the CDR3 is TGTGCCTGCGGGGGGCGCGGGCGCCCAGCCCAAGATACGCAGTACTTC. This translates into CACGGRGRPAQDTQYF.